The sequence of this T cell receptor (beta chain) was determined in a study of STAT5B mutations in CD4+ large granular lymphocyte leukemia. Details on this clone: Its antigen is unknown.

The survey-level immunoSEQ assay was used. Here immunoSEQ multiplex PCR was the method, and the copy in TCRdb shows in-frame clones only, minus some. Of about 30,000 clones detected, 70% to 90% appear once; the ten largest clones hold 3% to 4%. J gave up 7 bases and V 4 bases, and 7 bases lay outside the gene matches. The CDR3 is 15 residues long. The germline gives CDR1 LGHNA, CDR2 YSLEER. Study-wide findings and caveats: Patient CD4-sorted repertoires looked more clonal than healthy CD4+ repertoires, even without putative leukemic clones. Less than 30% of private leukemic clonotypes occurred rarely in other patients' non-leukemic repertoires. Top patient clones used TRBV06 genes more often: 8/27 versus 2/35 in controls.

The sequencing sample was made of CD4+ T cells from blood buffy coats. This receptor was taken from a human donor in good health. This sequence joins TRBV4-3 and TRBJ2-2; 9 bases fit TRBD1. DNA for the CDR3: TGCGCCAGCAGCCTCTACAGGGGGCAGGGCGGGGAGCTGTTTTTT. This sequence encodes CASSLYRGQGGELFF.